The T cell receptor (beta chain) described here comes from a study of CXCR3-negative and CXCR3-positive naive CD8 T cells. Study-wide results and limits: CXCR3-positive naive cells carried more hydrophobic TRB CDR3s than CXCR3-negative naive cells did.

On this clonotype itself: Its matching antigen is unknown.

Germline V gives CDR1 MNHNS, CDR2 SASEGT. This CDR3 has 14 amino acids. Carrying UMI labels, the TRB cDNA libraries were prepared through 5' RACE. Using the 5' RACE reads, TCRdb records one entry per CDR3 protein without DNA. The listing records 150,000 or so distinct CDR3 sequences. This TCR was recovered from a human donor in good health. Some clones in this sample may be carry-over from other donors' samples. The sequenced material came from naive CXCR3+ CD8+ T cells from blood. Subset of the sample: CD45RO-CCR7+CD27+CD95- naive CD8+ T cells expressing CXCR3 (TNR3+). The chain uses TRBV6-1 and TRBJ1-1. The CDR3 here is CASSRKSENTEAFF.